This T cell receptor (beta chain) was obtained from a study of cytomegalovirus exposure and HLA in healthy donors. Study conclusions and caveats: In a later analysis, most CMV-associated TCR beta chains appeared HLA-restricted. An analysis done earlier found most TCR beta V segments productive about 87% or about 30% of the time. Later analysis identified 16,000 or so TCR beta sequences associated with HLA alleles, using a false discovery rate threshold of 0.05.

The CDR3 sequence is 11 residues long. The germline CDR1 and CDR2 sequences are SEHNR and FQNEAQ (reference sequence). V lost 5 bases to trimming and J lost 5 bases, with 7 bases between them. This PCR relied on a set of 60 Vbeta primers and 13 Jbeta primers. Repertoires were generated with immunoSEQ multiplex PCR, while TCRdb's copy carries only in-frame clones and drops some. This table has about 140,000 clones, 88% appearing once. Turning to this clone: Its matching antigen is unknown.

The origin of this receptor is a woman in her thirties or forties in good health and CMV-seronegative. Material: PBMCs. The chain recombines TRBV7-9 with TRBJ2-7; no clear D gene. The DNA for the CDR3 is TGTGCCAGCAGCACGGGTGACGAGCAGTACTTC. Amino acids: CASSTGDEQYF.